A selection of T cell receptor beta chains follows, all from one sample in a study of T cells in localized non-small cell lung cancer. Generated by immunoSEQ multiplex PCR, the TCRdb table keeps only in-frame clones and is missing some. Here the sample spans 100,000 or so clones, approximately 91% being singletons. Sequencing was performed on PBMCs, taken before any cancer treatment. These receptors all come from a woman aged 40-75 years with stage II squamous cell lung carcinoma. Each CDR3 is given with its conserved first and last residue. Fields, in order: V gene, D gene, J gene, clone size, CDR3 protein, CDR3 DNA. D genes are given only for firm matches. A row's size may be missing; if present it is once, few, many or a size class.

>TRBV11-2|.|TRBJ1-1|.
CASSPLRGIDTEAFF
TGTGCCAGCAGCCCCCTCCGGGGGATAGACACTGAAGCTTTCTTT
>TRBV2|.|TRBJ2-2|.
CASRKETANTGELFF
TGTGCCAGCCGCAAAGAGACAGCGAACACCGGGGAGCTGTTTTTT
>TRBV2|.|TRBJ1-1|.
CASIRPSTGTEAFF
TGTGCCAGCATTAGACCTTCAACGGGGACTGAAGCTTTCTTT
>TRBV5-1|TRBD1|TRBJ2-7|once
CASSQGTGPYEQYF
TGCGCCAGCAGCCAGGGGACAGGCCCCTACGAGCAGTACTTC
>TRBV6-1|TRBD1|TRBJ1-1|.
CASSTGAQNTEAFF
TGTGCCAGCAGTACAGGGGCTCAGAACACTGAAGCTTTCTTT
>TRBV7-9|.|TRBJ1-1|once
CASVLNTEAFF
TGTGCCAGCGTCTTGAACACTGAAGCTTTCTTT
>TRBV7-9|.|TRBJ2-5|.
CASSLGGTETQYF
TGTGCCAGCAGCTTAGGAGGGACGGAGACCCAGTACTTC
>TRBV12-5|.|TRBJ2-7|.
CASGPGIGQYF
TGTGCTAGTGGTCCCGGTATCGGGCAGTACTTC
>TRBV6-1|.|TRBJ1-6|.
CAEGGDNSPLHF
TGTGCCGAAGGGGGGGATAATTCACCCCTCCACTTT
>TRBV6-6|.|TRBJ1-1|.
CASSYALRAGNTEAFF
TGTGCCAGCAGCTACGCCCTCCGGGCCGGGAACACTGAAGCTTTCTTT
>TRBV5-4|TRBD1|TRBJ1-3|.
CASSPGDSSGNTIYF
TGTGCCAGCAGCCCGGGGGACAGCTCTGGAAACACCATATATTTT
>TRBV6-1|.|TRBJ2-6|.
CASRPRGGANVLTF
TGTGCCAGCAGACCGAGGGGTGGGGCCAACGTCCTGACTTTC
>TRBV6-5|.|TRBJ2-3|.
CASRPSRVSTDTQYF
TGTGCCAGCAGGCCAAGCAGGGTGAGCACAGATACGCAGTATTTT
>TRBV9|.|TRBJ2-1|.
CASSVRGDWANEQFF
TGTGCCAGCAGCGTACGAGGGGACTGGGCCAATGAGCAGTTCTTC
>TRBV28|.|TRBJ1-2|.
CASSGVNYGYTF
TGTGCCAGCAGTGGGGTTAACTATGGCTACACCTTC
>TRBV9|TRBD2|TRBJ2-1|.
CASSVGADGGRGYEQFF
TGTGCCAGCAGCGTAGGGGCGGATGGCGGGAGAGGCTATGAGCAGTTCTTC
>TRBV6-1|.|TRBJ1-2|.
CASSETYGYTF
TGTGCCAGCAGTGAGACCTATGGCTACACCTTC
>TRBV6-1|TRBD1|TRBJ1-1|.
CASRLTGGMNTEAFF
TGTGCCAGCAGGTTGACAGGGGGGATGAACACTGAAGCTTTCTTT
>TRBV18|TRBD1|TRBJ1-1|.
CASSQGQGGAFF
TGTGCCAGCTCACAGGGACAGGGCGGCGCTTTCTTT
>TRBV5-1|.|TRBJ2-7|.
CASSLDRAYEQYF
TGCGCCAGCAGCTTGGACAGGGCATACGAGCAGTACTTC
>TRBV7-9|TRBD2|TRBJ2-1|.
CASSSWSGDYNEQFF
TGTGCCAGCAGCTCCTGGAGCGGGGACTACAATGAGCAGTTCTTC
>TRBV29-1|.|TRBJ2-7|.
CSVGYVKNPYEQYF
TGCAGCGTTGGATACGTTAAAAATCCCTACGAGCAGTACTTC
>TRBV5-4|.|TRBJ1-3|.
CASSLNRASGNTIYF
TGTGCCAGCAGCTTGAACAGGGCCTCTGGAAACACCATATATTTT
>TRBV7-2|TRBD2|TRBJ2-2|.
CASSFVGLAGGPTPGELFF
TGTGCCAGCAGCTTCGTGGGACTAGCGGGAGGACCTACACCCGGGGAGCTGTTTTTT
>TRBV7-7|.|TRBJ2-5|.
CASSFGVAEPQETQYF
TGTGCCAGCAGCTTTGGGGTAGCGGAACCCCAAGAGACCCAGTACTTC
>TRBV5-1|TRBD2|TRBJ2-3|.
CASSLRVAGGTTDTQYF
TGCGCCAGCAGCTTGCGGGTAGCGGGAGGGACCACAGATACGCAGTATTTT
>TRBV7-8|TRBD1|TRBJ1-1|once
CASSLSVVTGALNTEAFF
TGTGCCAGCAGCTTATCCGTAGTGACAGGGGCTCTGAACACTGAAGCTTTCTTT
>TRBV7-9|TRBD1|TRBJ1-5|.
CASSLGTGGLNQPQHF
TGTGCCAGCAGCTTAGGGACAGGGGGCCTCAATCAGCCCCAGCATTTT
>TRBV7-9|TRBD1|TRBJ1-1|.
CASSRMTGMNTEAFF
TGTGCCAGCAGTCGGATGACAGGGATGAACACTGAAGCTTTCTTT
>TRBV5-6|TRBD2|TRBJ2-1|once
CASSFPGLAGNEQFF
TGTGCCAGCAGCTTTCCGGGACTAGCGGGTAATGAGCAGTTCTTC
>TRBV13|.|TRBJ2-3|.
CASSQGRGDTQYF
TGTGCCAGCAGCCAAGGCAGAGGGGATACGCAGTATTTT
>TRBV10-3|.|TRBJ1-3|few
CAISASILDGNTIYF
TGTGCCATCAGTGCTTCTATATTGGATGGAAACACCATATATTTT
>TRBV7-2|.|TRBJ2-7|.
CASSLPPWTTYEQYF
TGTGCCAGCAGCTTACCGCCGTGGACAACCTACGAGCAGTACTTC
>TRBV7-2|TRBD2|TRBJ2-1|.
CASSRPAGGQSSYNEQFF
TGTGCCAGCAGCCGCCCAGCGGGAGGACAAAGCTCCTACAATGAGCAGTTCTTC
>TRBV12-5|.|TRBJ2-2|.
CATLLEGTGELFF
TGTGCTACCTTACTCGAAGGCACCGGGGAGCTGTTTTTT
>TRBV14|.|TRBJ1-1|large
CASSQSTRTEAFF
TGTGCCAGCAGCCAAAGTACCCGGACTGAAGCTTTCTTT
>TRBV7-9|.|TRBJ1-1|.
CASSLQGFDTEAFF
TGTGCCAGCAGCCTACAGGGCTTTGACACTGAAGCTTTCTTT
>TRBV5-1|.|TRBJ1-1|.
CASSSYYRGYTEAFF
TGCGCCAGCAGCTCGTACTACCGGGGGTACACTGAAGCTTTCTTT
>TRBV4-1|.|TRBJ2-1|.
CASSQDYPLYNEQFF
TGCGCCAGCAGCCAAGACTACCCTCTCTACAATGAGCAGTTCTTC
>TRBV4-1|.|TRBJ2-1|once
CASSHPSRNEQFF
TGCGCCAGCAGCCATCCCTCTCGGAATGAGCAGTTCTTC
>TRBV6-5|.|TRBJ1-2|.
CASSSFSGDYGYTF
TGTGCCAGCAGTTCCTTCTCCGGGGACTATGGCTACACCTTC
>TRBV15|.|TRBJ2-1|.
CATSRDDRNEQFF
TGTGCCACCAGCAGAGATGACAGAAATGAGCAGTTCTTC
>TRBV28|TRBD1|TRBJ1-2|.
CASSPAGGSGYTF
TGTGCCAGCAGCCCCGCAGGGGGATCTGGCTACACCTTC
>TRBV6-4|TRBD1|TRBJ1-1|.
CASSGTGGEAFF
TGTGCCAGCAGTGGTACAGGGGGTGAAGCTTTCTTT
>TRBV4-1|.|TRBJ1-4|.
CASSQDPAGREEKLFF
TGCGCCAGCAGCCAAGATCCGGCAGGGAGGGAGGAAAAACTGTTTTTT
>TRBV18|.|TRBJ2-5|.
CASSPGTVGETQYF
TGTGCCAGCTCACCAGGGACGGTTGGCGAGACCCAGTACTTC